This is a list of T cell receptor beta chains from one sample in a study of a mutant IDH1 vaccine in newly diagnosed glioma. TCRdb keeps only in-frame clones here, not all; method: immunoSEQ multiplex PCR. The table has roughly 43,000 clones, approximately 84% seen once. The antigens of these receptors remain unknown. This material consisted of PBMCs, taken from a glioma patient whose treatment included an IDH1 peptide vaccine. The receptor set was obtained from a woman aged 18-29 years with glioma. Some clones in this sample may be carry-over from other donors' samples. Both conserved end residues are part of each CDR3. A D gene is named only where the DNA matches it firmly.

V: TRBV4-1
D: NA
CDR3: CASSQEVTEVQPQHF

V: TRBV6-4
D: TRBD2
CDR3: CASSDSSGGANEQFF

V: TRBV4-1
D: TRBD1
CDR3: CASSQDYVGQGPYEQYF

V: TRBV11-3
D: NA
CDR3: CASSSSGVGNEQFF

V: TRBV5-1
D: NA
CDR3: CASSYISGTEAFF

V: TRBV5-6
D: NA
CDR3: CASSSEGGGKVSQHF

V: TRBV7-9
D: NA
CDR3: CASSLAWTVNYGYTF

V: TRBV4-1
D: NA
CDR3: CASSPPLGDRWNSPLHF

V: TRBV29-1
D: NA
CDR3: CSVRTGSQPQHF

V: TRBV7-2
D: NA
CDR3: CASSLGDSGNQPQHF

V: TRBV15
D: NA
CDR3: CATSREAGYEQYF

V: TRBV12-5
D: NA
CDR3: CASGLSRNTEAFF

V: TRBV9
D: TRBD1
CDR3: CANDRGDYGYTF

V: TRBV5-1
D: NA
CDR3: CASSGAGPPYNEQFF

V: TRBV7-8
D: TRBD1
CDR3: CASSFPGQGPGGGYTF

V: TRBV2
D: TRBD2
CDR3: CASSEWESGSFAGELFF

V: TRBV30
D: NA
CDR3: CAWSSGLLGNTIYF

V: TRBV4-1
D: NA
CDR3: CASSFGTGRNQPQHF

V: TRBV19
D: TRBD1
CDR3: CASSLQGSRTEAFF

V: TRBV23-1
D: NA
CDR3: CASSLRNRPQHF